Listed below are T cell receptor beta chains from one sample, sequenced in a study of beta chain features in type 1 diabetes. The method was immunoSEQ multiplex PCR; TCRdb's version includes in-frame clones alone and lacks a portion of them. The table has some 220,000 clones, roughly 11% seen once. Input material: central memory CD4+ T cells from blood. These receptors originate from a man aged 18 to 29 in good health. Both conserved end residues are part of each CDR3. The D gene is left open where the match is weak. Expanded clones are given a class, and other clones once, few, many or no size at all.

NA	TRBV7-2	once	TRBJ1-1	15	CASSLDPGQNTEAFF	TGTGCCAGCAGCTTAGACCCGGGACAAAACACTGAAGCTTTCTTT
NA	TRBV5-1	many	TRBJ2-7	12	CASSEARYEQYF	TGCGCCAGCAGCGAGGCGCGCTACGAGCAGTACTTC
NA	TRBV29-1	many	TRBJ1-2	13	CSVEVGGNYGYTF	TGCAGCGTTGAAGTGGGGGGAAACTATGGCTACACCTTC
NA	TRBV7-2	NA	TRBJ2-5	11	CASSRGRGAYF	TGTGCCAGCAGCCGAGGACGTGGGGCGTACTTC
TRBD2	TRBV7-2	NA	TRBJ2-7	16	CASSLATSGGTYEQYF	TGTGCCAGCAGCTTGGCTACTAGCGGTGGGACCTACGAGCAGTACTTC
NA	TRBV7-8	NA	TRBJ2-1	14	CASSDTGFNYEQFF	TGTGCCAGCAGCGACACAGGGTTTAACTATGAGCAGTTCTTC
TRBD1	TRBV18	few	TRBJ2-7	14	CASSQTGPSYEQYF	TGTGCCAGCTCACAGACAGGGCCCTCCTACGAGCAGTACTTC
NA	TRBV29-1	few	TRBJ1-2	12	CSVDRGRNGYTF	TGCAGCGTTGACCGAGGGAGAAATGGCTACACCTTC
NA	TRBV5-1	few	TRBJ1-5	13	CASSFDGNQPQHF	TGCGCCAGCAGCTTCGACGGCAATCAGCCCCAGCATTTT
NA	TRBV28	few	TRBJ2-1	13	CASSFFLGVEQFF	TGTGCCAGCAGTTTTTTCCTAGGGGTTGAGCAGTTCTTC
NA	TRBV28	NA	TRBJ2-3	13	CASSLWSTDTQYF	TGTGCCAGCAGTCTCTGGAGCACAGATACGCAGTATTTT
TRBD2	TRBV2	NA	TRBJ2-7	15	CASREGLAGGYEQYF	TGTGCCAGCAGAGAGGGACTAGCGGGAGGCTACGAGCAGTACTTC
NA	TRBV7-9	few	TRBJ2-4	13	CASSPGGQSVQYF	TGTGCCAGCAGCCCAGGTGGGCAGAGCGTTCAGTACTTC
NA	TRBV18	NA	TRBJ2-7	16	CASSPPAVDTLDQRYF	TGTGCCAGCTCACCACCGGCCGTCGACACCTTGGATCAAAGATACTTC
NA	TRBV6-5	NA	TRBJ1-2	14	CASSVRQANYGYTF	TGTGCCAGCAGTGTACGACAGGCCAACTATGGCTACACCTTC
NA	TRBV7-6	few	TRBJ2-7	14	CASSSGQKSYEQYF	TGTGCCAGCAGCTCCGGACAGAAAAGCTACGAGCAGTACTTC
NA	TRBV7-2	many	TRBJ2-3	15	CASSLILTLTDTQYF	TGTGCCAGCAGCTTAATCCTGACTCTCACAGATACGCAGTATTTT
NA	TRBV7-2	few	TRBJ2-3	13	CASSLPGGDTQYF	TGTGCCAGCAGCTTACCGGGGGGCGATACGCAGTATTTT
NA	TRBV4-3	NA	TRBJ1-2	19	CASSRGPGRTGNDNYGYTF	TGCGCCAGCAGCCGAGGCCCAGGAAGGACGGGGAATGATAACTATGGCTACACCTTC
NA	TRBV7-9	medium-sized	TRBJ1-2	13	CASSLEGSGGYTF	TGTGCCAGCAGCTTAGAGGGATCGGGAGGCTACACCTTC
TRBD2	TRBV5-1	NA	TRBJ2-5	15	CASSSMTSGKETQYF	TGCGCCAGCAGCTCGATGACTAGCGGGAAGGAGACCCAGTACTTC
NA	TRBV4-3	few	TRBJ1-2	15	CASSPQPQDYYGYTF	TGCGCCAGCAGCCCCCAACCTCAGGACTACTATGGCTACACCTTC
TRBD2	TRBV4-1	NA	TRBJ2-5	17	CASSQGSGLAVKETQYF	TGCGCCAGCAGCCAAGGTTCGGGACTAGCGGTGAAAGAGACCCAGTACTTC
NA	TRBV18	NA	TRBJ1-1	13	CASSPSLDTEAFF	TGTGCCAGCTCACCATCATTGGACACTGAAGCTTTCTTT
NA	TRBV11-2	many	TRBJ2-6	16	CASSLGHLSGANVLTF	TGTGCCAGCAGCCTCGGACACCTCTCTGGGGCCAACGTCCTGACTTTC
TRBD1	TRBV18	many	TRBJ1-4	16	CASSPDRAPTNEKLFF	TGTGCCAGCTCACCGGACAGGGCGCCAACTAATGAAAAACTGTTTTTT
TRBD2	TRBV18	NA	TRBJ2-3	17	CASSPQVPSGNVDTQYF	TGTGCCAGCTCACCACAAGTGCCTAGCGGGAATGTAGATACGCAGTATTTT
NA	TRBV7-2	few	TRBJ2-3	12	CASSHPTGTQYF	TGTGCCAGCAGCCACCCCACGGGGACGCAGTATTTT
TRBD1	TRBV23-1	NA	TRBJ1-4	17	CASSQQIGTATNEKLFF	TGCGCCAGCAGTCAACAAATAGGGACAGCAACTAATGAAAAACTGTTTTTT
NA	TRBV11-1	few	TRBJ2-7	15	CASSPPSGSSYEQYF	TGTGCCAGCAGCCCCCCGTCGGGAAGCTCCTACGAGCAGTACTTC
TRBD1	TRBV15	few	TRBJ2-7	15	CATSRGDRGTYEQYF	TGTGCCACCAGCAGAGGGGACAGGGGCACCTACGAGCAGTACTTC
NA	TRBV10-2	few	TRBJ2-1	15	CASSDAGGARNPQFF	TGCGCCAGCAGTGATGCAGGGGGGGCCAGGAATCCGCAGTTCTTC
TRBD2	TRBV6-9	NA	TRBJ2-3	15	CASSYGGREADTQYF	TGTGCCAGCAGTTATGGCGGGAGAGAGGCAGATACGCAGTATTTT
NA	TRBV30	many	TRBJ2-1	13	CAWSASDYNEQFF	TGTGCCTGGAGTGCATCGGACTACAATGAGCAGTTCTTC
NA	TRBV12-5	NA	TRBJ2-3	13	CASAGQYTDTQYF	TGTGCTAGTGCCGGACAGTACACAGATACGCAGTATTTT
NA	TRBV2	many	TRBJ2-1	15	CASRFAPGIYNEQFF	TGTGCCAGCAGATTTGCCCCGGGGATATACAATGAGCAGTTCTTC
NA	TRBV19	NA	TRBJ1-1	13	CASSPPRGGAAFF	TGTGCCAGTAGTCCCCCGCGGGGGGGTGCAGCTTTCTTT
TRBD2	TRBV29-1	NA	TRBJ2-1	12	CSQREGRDEQFF	TGCAGCCAGCGGGAGGGCCGAGATGAGCAGTTCTTC
NA	TRBV12-2	NA	TRBJ2-5	15	CASRKRAEDGETQYF	TGTGCAAGTCGCAAACGTGCTGAAGATGGAGAGACCCAGTACTTC
NA	TRBV5-6	NA	TRBJ2-7	13	CASSLEPTYEQYF	TGTGCCAGCAGCTTGGAACCGACCTACGAGCAGTACTTC
NA	TRBV7-2	NA	TRBJ2-7	16	CASSLGGQGRPYEQYF	TGTGCCAGCAGCTTAGGAGGGCAGGGGAGGCCTTACGAGCAGTACTTC
NA	TRBV14	few	TRBJ1-2	15	CASSQDLRGSYGYTF	TGTGCCAGCAGCCAAGATCTTCGGGGGAGCTATGGCTACACCTTC
TRBD1	TRBV30	NA	TRBJ1-1	13	CAWSPTGHTEAFF	TGTGCCTGGTCCCCGACAGGGCACACTGAAGCTTTCTTT
NA	TRBV10-3	NA	TRBJ2-3	15	CAISEGPYSTDTQYF	TGTGCCATCAGTGAAGGCCCTTATAGCACAGATACGCAGTATTTT
TRBD1	TRBV9	few	TRBJ2-3	16	CASSASGTGGIDTQYF	TGTGCCAGCAGCGCCTCCGGGACAGGGGGAATAGATACGCAGTATTTT
NA	TRBV15	few	TRBJ1-5	16	CATSRAKSRSNQPQHF	TGTGCCACCAGCAGAGCCAAGTCCCGGAGCAATCAGCCCCAGCATTTT
NA	TRBV7-2	NA	TRBJ1-5	14	CASSSRDSNQPQHF	TGTGCCAGCAGCTCCCGGGACAGCAATCAGCCCCAGCATTTT
NA	TRBV6-4	NA	TRBJ2-3	13	CASSRGGPDTQYF	TGTGCCAGCAGTCGTGGCGGTCCAGATACGCAGTATTTT
NA	TRBV19	NA	TRBJ1-5	16	CASSQGGTLGNQPQHF	TGTGCCAGTAGTCAAGGTGGGACTTTGGGCAATCAGCCCCAGCATTTT
NA	TRBV19	NA	TRBJ1-1	13	CASTTLRGAEAFF	TGTGCCAGTACCACGCTGAGGGGTGCTGAAGCTTTCTTT
NA	TRBV5-1	few	TRBJ2-3	15	CASSLGGRDTDTQYF	TGCGCCAGCAGCTTGGGAGGACGGGACACAGATACGCAGTATTTT
NA	TRBV29-1	NA	TRBJ2-7	13	CSGVKGKAYEQYF	TGCAGCGGTGTTAAGGGGAAAGCGTACGAGCAGTACTTC
NA	TRBV5-4	NA	TRBJ2-5	17	CASSFRKTSTGTETQYF	TGTGCCAGCAGCTTCAGGAAGACATCTACGGGGACAGAGACCCAGTACTTC